This paragraph covers one T cell receptor beta chain sequence. From germline, CDR1 is KGHDR and CDR2 SFDVKD. The CDR3 extends over 16 amino acids. The J segment lost 1 base and the V segment lost 5 bases, leaving 8 bases of the junction unmatched. This sample stems from a study of T cells in Graves' hyperthyroidism and ophthalmopathy. Amplification of TCR beta CDR3 regions was performed using RNA transcripts as template. First-round RT-PCR of the TCR CDR3 relied on the HTBI primer set. TCRdb reanalysed the multiplex PCR reads using MiXCR and keeps one entry per CDR3 protein. The sample includes roughly 740,000 distinct CDR3 sequences, over 15% of them seen just once.

The sequencing sample was made of blood. The clonotype comes from a man aged 18 to 30 with Graves' hyperthyroidism. The V and J genes are TRBV24-1 and TRBJ1-1; 8 positions match TRBD1. The CDR3 region has the DNA TGTGCCACCAGTGGCGCAACCGGGACAGGGAACACTGAAGCTTTCTTT. It encodes CATSGATGTGNTEAFF.